Listed below are T cell receptor beta chains from one sample, sequenced in a study of T cells in Graves' hyperthyroidism and ophthalmopathy. One entry per CDR3 protein results from TCRdb running MiXCR on the multiplex PCR reads. In the table there are a few hundred thousand distinct CDR3 sequences, 40% to 55% of which are singletons. The sequenced sample consisted of peripheral blood or thyroid tissue (not recorded which). The receptors were sampled from a woman under 30 with Graves' hyperthyroidism. Both conserved end residues are part of each CDR3. The order of the fields is clone size, J gene, V gene, D gene, CDR3 protein, CDR3 DNA. A D gene is named only where the DNA matches it firmly. Clone size is shown for a subset of rows, as once, few, many or a class of expanded clone.

clone size: NA
J gene: TRBJ1-5
V gene: TRBV7-9
D gene: NA
CDR3 protein: CASSLFVGDQPQHF
CDR3 DNA: TGTGCCAGCAGCTTATTCGTAGGGGATCAGCCCCAGCATTTT

clone size: NA
J gene: TRBJ1-2
V gene: TRBV20-1
D gene: TRBD1
CDR3 protein: CSSGADRDTYTF
CDR3 DNA: TGCAGCTCCGGGGCCGACAGGGACACCTACACCTTC

clone size: NA
J gene: TRBJ2-5
V gene: TRBV2
D gene: TRBD2
CDR3 protein: CASRGLAGRGQETQYF
CDR3 DNA: TGTGCCAGCAGGGGACTAGCGGGTCGAGGCCAAGAGACCCAGTACTTC

clone size: NA
J gene: TRBJ1-4
V gene: TRBV29-1
D gene: TRBD1
CDR3 protein: CSVTTGQGLEKLFF
CDR3 DNA: TGCAGCGTCACGACGGGACAGGGGCTTGAAAAACTGTTTTTT

clone size: many
J gene: TRBJ2-5
V gene: TRBV20-1
D gene: TRBD2
CDR3 protein: CSARDRAPSGRGETQYF
CDR3 DNA: TGCAGTGCTAGAGATCGGGCGCCTAGCGGGAGAGGAGAGACCCAGTACTTC

clone size: NA
J gene: TRBJ2-7
V gene: TRBV20-1
D gene: NA
CDR3 protein: CSARSGYEQYF
CDR3 DNA: TGCAGTGCTAGATCTGGATACGAGCAGTACTTC

clone size: many
J gene: TRBJ2-5
V gene: TRBV7-2
D gene: NA
CDR3 protein: CASSSDPQETQYF
CDR3 DNA: TGTGCCAGCAGCTCCGACCCGCAAGAGACCCAGTACTTC

clone size: NA
J gene: TRBJ1-5
V gene: TRBV13
D gene: NA
CDR3 protein: CASSLGQRQHF
CDR3 DNA: TGTGCCAGCAGCTTAGGACAGAGACAGCATTTT

clone size: NA
J gene: TRBJ1-2
V gene: TRBV4-1
D gene: TRBD1
CDR3 protein: CASSQEQGYHGYTF
CDR3 DNA: TGCGCCAGCAGCCAAGAACAGGGGTATCATGGCTACACCTTC

clone size: NA
J gene: TRBJ2-7
V gene: TRBV9
D gene: NA
CDR3 protein: CASSPFWVDHEQYF
CDR3 DNA: TGTGCCAGCAGCCCTTTTTGGGTAGATCACGAGCAGTACTTC

clone size: NA
J gene: TRBJ1-1
V gene: TRBV29-1
D gene: TRBD1
CDR3 protein: CSVRDREVTEAFF
CDR3 DNA: TGCAGCGTCCGGGACAGGGAGGTCACTGAAGCTTTCTTT

clone size: many
J gene: TRBJ1-1
V gene: TRBV2
D gene: TRBD1
CDR3 protein: CASTPRDSMNTEAFF
CDR3 DNA: TGTGCCAGCACCCCCAGGGACAGTATGAACACTGAAGCTTTCTTT

clone size: many
J gene: TRBJ1-1
V gene: TRBV15
D gene: NA
CDR3 protein: CATSRGHTEAFF
CDR3 DNA: TGTGCCACCAGCAGGGGACACACTGAAGCTTTCTTT

clone size: NA
J gene: TRBJ2-3
V gene: TRBV20-1
D gene: NA
CDR3 protein: CSAQRSDILDTQYF
CDR3 DNA: TGCAGTGCCCAGCGTTCCGACATACTCGATACGCAGTATTTT

clone size: once
J gene: TRBJ1-1
V gene: TRBV6-5
D gene: TRBD1
CDR3 protein: CASSYTTGDVIEAFF
CDR3 DNA: TGTGCCAGCAGTTACACGACAGGGGATGTAATAGAAGCTTTCTTT

clone size: many
J gene: TRBJ2-5
V gene: TRBV7-9
D gene: TRBD1
CDR3 protein: CASSFWDRGVETQYF
CDR3 DNA: TGTGCCAGCAGCTTTTGGGACAGGGGCGTGGAGACCCAGTACTTC

clone size: many
J gene: TRBJ2-6
V gene: TRBV7-3
D gene: TRBD1
CDR3 protein: CASSRNRGQGSGANVLTF
CDR3 DNA: TGTGCCAGCAGCCGAAACAGGGGACAGGGCTCTGGGGCCAACGTCCTGACTTTC

clone size: NA
J gene: TRBJ2-7
V gene: TRBV6-6
D gene: TRBD1
CDR3 protein: CASSPWTGDYEQYF
CDR3 DNA: TGTGCCAGCAGCCCCTGGACAGGCGACTACGAGCAGTACTTC

clone size: NA
J gene: TRBJ2-7
V gene: TRBV15
D gene: NA
CDR3 protein: CATSSQSSYEQYF
CDR3 DNA: TGTGCCACCAGCTCTCAGAGCTCCTACGAGCAGTACTTC

clone size: NA
J gene: TRBJ2-1
V gene: TRBV7-3
D gene: NA
CDR3 protein: CASSLNPGIEQFF
CDR3 DNA: TGTGCCAGCAGCCTAAACCCGGGGATTGAGCAGTTCTTC

clone size: many
J gene: TRBJ2-7
V gene: TRBV6-5
D gene: NA
CDR3 protein: CASSSADEQYF
CDR3 DNA: TGTGCCAGCAGTTCCGCGGACGAGCAGTACTTC

clone size: NA
J gene: TRBJ1-2
V gene: TRBV19
D gene: NA
CDR3 protein: CASSIMGLAGYTF
CDR3 DNA: TGTGCCAGTAGTATAATGGGACTAGCGGGATACACCTTC

clone size: many
J gene: TRBJ2-7
V gene: TRBV29-1
D gene: NA
CDR3 protein: CSVEGGAFDEQYF
CDR3 DNA: TGCAGCGTTGAGGGCGGTGCCTTTGACGAGCAGTACTTC

clone size: many
J gene: TRBJ1-5
V gene: TRBV7-8
D gene: NA
CDR3 protein: CASSSSRTAGNQPQHF
CDR3 DNA: TGTGCCAGCAGCTCGTCTAGGACCGCGGGGAATCAGCCCCAGCATTTT